A single sample is the source of the 27 T cell receptor beta chains below, sequenced in a study of T cell repertoires in cytomegalovirus infection. One entry per CDR3 protein, called by TCRdb with MiXCR from the reads. The sample consists of fewer than 1,000,000 distinct CDR3 sequences, approximately 32% of them appearing once. These receptors lack a known antigen. Sequencing used cultured CD8+ T cells from PBMCs, obtained from culture after CMV antigen stimulation. The source is a human donor in good health (CMV status not recorded). Some clones in this sample may be carry-over from other donors' samples.

This clonotype was recorded a few times. This chain links TRBV9 with TRBJ2-2; 10 bases line up with TRBD1. CDR1 is SGDLS and CDR2 is YYNGEE in the germline V gene. V shed 1 base, J shed 4 bases, and the junction held 7 bases outside the gene matches. This CDR3 is built from 17 residues. The DNA of the CDR3 is TGTGCCAGCAGCGTAAACGGACAGGGGGAGGGCACCGGGGAGCTGTTTTTT. It specifies CASSVNGQGEGTGELFF.

This chain connects TRBV5-5 to TRBJ2-2; TRBD1 agrees at 9 bases. Germline CDR1 is SGHKS and CDR2 is YYEKEE (reference sequence). The CDR3 covers 16 residues. Trimming at V came to 4 bases and at J to 3 bases, leaving 7 bases not matched to a gene. The CDR3 reads CASSPGQGLYTGELFF. CDR3 DNA: TGTGCCAGCAGCCCGGGACAGGGACTGTACACCGGGGAGCTGTTTTTT.

This clonotype was detected only a few times. This chain uses TRBV27 with TRBJ1-4; no firm D call. This CDR3 is 13 amino acids long. Trimming cost V 6 bases and J 2 bases, with 7 bases left between them. CDR1 is MNHEY and CDR2 is SMNVEV in the germline V gene (reference sequence). The CDR3 bases are TGTGCCAGCAGGAGGTCTACTAATGAAAAACTGTTTTTT. Translating gives CASRRSTNEKLFF.

A few counts support this clonotype. The rearrangement links TRBV5-1 to TRBJ1-5, with a possible D match to TRBD1 (5 bases). V was clipped by 5 bases and J by 4 bases, with 16 bases between them. Germline V lookup: CDR1 SGHRS, CDR2 YFSETQ. There are 15 residues in the CDR3. The CDR3 loop reads CASRPTGTENQPQHF. CDR3 nucleotides: TGCGCCAGCAGACCGACCGGGACGGAGAATCAGCCCCAGCATTTT.

The J gene is TRBJ2-3, the V gene TRBV5-5, with D perhaps matching TRBD1 (5 bases). The germline V gene has CDR1 SGHKS and CDR2 YYEKEE (reference sequence). The CDR3 is made up of 14 amino acids. Deletions cut 4 bases from V and 4 bases from J, with 13 bases between. For the CDR3, the DNA is TGTGCCAGCAGCGGCCAGGGCTCCCCAGATACGCAGTATTTT. Translation: CASSGQGSPDTQYF.

In regard to this clonotype: One base away lies a much larger clone, so this may be a sequencing read error. The chain recombines TRBV7-2 with TRBJ1-1; a weak D match, TRBD1 (5 bases). This CDR3 region has 13 residues. Germline V gene sequence: CDR1 SGHTA, CDR2 FQGNSA. Here the CDR3 reads CASSWGRNTVAFF. CDR3 coding DNA: TGTGCCAGCAGCTGGGGCAGGAACACTGTAGCTTTCTTT.

V and J are TRBV28 and TRBJ1-5, with 9 bases matching TRBD1. V was pared by 5 bases and J by 3 bases, with 5 bases of the junction left unmatched. The CDR3 spans 15 residues. Germline V gives CDR1 MDHEN, CDR2 SYDVKM. CDR3 sequence: CASSIQGANNQPQHF. CDR3 in DNA: TGTGCCAGCAGTATACAGGGGGCAAACAATCAGCCCCAGCATTTT.

This chain uses TRBV12-3 or TRBV12-4 with TRBJ2-2; D not certain. The germline V and J ends were trimmed by 5 bases and 6 bases, with 10 bases remaining between them. The CDR3 totals 13 residues. This CDR3 is CASSLLIPGELFF. The DNA of the CDR3 is TGTGCCAGCAGTCTACTCATTCCCGGGGAGCTGTTTTTT.

In this sample, this clonotype turned up a few times. The V gene is TRBV12-3 or TRBV12-4, the J gene TRBJ1-2; a weak D match, TRBD1 (5 bases). Trimming shortened V by 7 bases and J by 1 base, and 25 bases separated the two germline ends. The CDR3 runs 18 residues. The CDR3 sequence: CASTSNGDGPTFNYGYTF. For the CDR3, the DNA is TGTGCCAGCACCTCCAACGGGGACGGACCCACTTTTAACTATGGCTACACCTTC.

The chain has TRBV24-1 and TRBJ2-3, with TRBD2 identical over 8 bases. CDR3 length equals 16 residues. Germline V gives CDR1 KGHDR, CDR2 SFDVKD. After removal of 4 bases from V and 6 bases from J, the junction contained 11 bases not matched to a gene. CDR3 protein: CATSERTSFGRDTQYF. CDR3 sequence (DNA): TGTGCCACCAGTGAAAGGACTAGCTTTGGGCGCGATACGCAGTATTTT.

The V call is TRBV6-2 or TRBV6-3, the J call TRBJ2-7; tentatively, D is TRBD2 (6 bases). The CDR3 covers 11 residues. Germline V CDR1 and CDR2: MNHEY, SVGEGT. The V and J ends lost 10 bases and 5 bases respectively, with 12 bases between them. CDR3 coding DNA: TGTGCCACGCTTTCGGGGGACGAGCAGTACGTC. It is translated as CATLSGDEQYV.

This clonotype was observed a few times. The chain couples TRBV6-1 to TRBJ2-7; D is possibly TRBD2 (7 bases). The CDR3 is made up of 15 amino acids. Germline V gene sequence: CDR1 MNHNS, CDR2 SASEGT. Trimming cost V 0 bases and J 6 bases, with 15 bases left between them. The CDR3 DNA reads as TGTGCCAGCAGTGAAGCGGGGGGGGGGCGAGGCGAGCAGTACGTC. Translation: CASSEAGGGRGEQYV.

This clonotype was counted only a few times. The rearrangement links TRBV14 to TRBJ2-1; no definite D call. Trimming pared 0 bases from V and 8 bases from J, leaving 11 bases between. CDR3 length: 14 amino acids. The germline CDR1 and CDR2 sequences are SGHDN and FVKESK. The CDR3 DNA follows: TGTGCCAGCAGCCAAGAATCCCTACGGGATGAGCAGTTCTTC. Translation: CASSQESLRDEQFF.

The sample holds many counts of this clonotype. This chain connects TRBV27 to TRBJ2-1; D gene uncertain. The CDR3 contains 10 residues. The V gene lost 7 bases and the J gene lost 7 bases, with 5 bases spanning the gap. Germline V gene sequence: CDR1 MNHEY, CDR2 SMNVEV (reference sequence). CDR3 sequence reads: CASMGNEQFF. CDR3 DNA sequence: TGTGCCAGCATGGGGAATGAGCAGTTCTTC.

This chain uses TRBV7-3 with TRBJ2-2; D is ambiguous. V was trimmed by 0 bases and J by 4 bases, leaving 9 bases between them. The CDR3 consists of 15 residues. Germline V gene sequence: CDR1 SGHTA, CDR2 FQGTGA. CDR3 coding DNA: TGTGCCAGCAGCTTAACGGGCACAGCCACCGGGGAGCTGTTTTTT. This codes for CASSLTGTATGELFF.

The rearrangement joins TRBV7-8 to TRBJ2-2, with 12 bases lining up with TRBD1. This CDR3 has 19 amino acids. Trimming removed 5 bases from V and 5 bases from J; junction bases left unmatched: 15. Germline CDR1 reads SGHVS; CDR2 reads FQNEAQ. The CDR3 reads CASSNPRDRGRKFTGELFF. CDR3 DNA: TGTGCCAGCAGCAACCCTAGGGACAGGGGGCGCAAATTTACCGGGGAGCTGTTTTTT.

The chain links TRBV5-5 to TRBJ1-6; 7 nucleotides align to TRBD1. This CDR3 has 16 residues. In germline, CDR1 is SGHKS, CDR2 YYEKEE (reference sequence). After removal of 3 bases from V and 11 bases from J, the junction contained 14 bases not matched to a gene. The CDR3 here is CASSSQGERFYPPLHF. DNA of the CDR3: TGTGCCAGCAGCTCCCAGGGGGAGAGGTTTTATCCACCCCTCCACTTT.

The V gene is TRBV20-1, the J gene TRBJ1-2, with 8 bases matching TRBD1. The germline V gene encodes CDR1 DFQATT and CDR2 SNEGSKA (reference sequence). This CDR3 comprises 13 residues. V lost 3 bases and J lost 7; bases outside the gene matches: 7. The CDR3 DNA reads TGCAGTGCTAGGGGACAGGTTCTAGGTGGCTACACCTTC. Its translation: CSARGQVLGGYTF.

This clonotype was found many times. The chain links TRBV7-6 to TRBJ2-3; D unresolved. V lost 1 base and J 2 bases, leaving 10 bases between the germline ends. The V gene's germline CDR1 is SGHVS and CDR2 FNYEAQ. This CDR3 region has 15 residues. CDR3 residues: CASSLEPTHTDTQYF. In DNA form, the CDR3 reads TGTGCCAGCAGCTTAGAACCGACACACACAGATACGCAGTATTTT.

The chain uses TRBV7-2 and TRBJ1-1, with 9 positions matching TRBD1. V lost 5 bases, J lost 12 bases, and 10 bases stayed unmatched. The CDR3 runs 13 residues. Germline V gene sequence: CDR1 SGHTA, CDR2 FQGNSA. As DNA, the CDR3 is TGTGCCAGCAGCCCCCTGAGGACAGGGGAGACTTTCTTT. This encodes CASSPLRTGETFF. Complete variable domain (other parts from reference TRBV7-2 and TRBJ1-1): GAGVSQSPSNKVTEKGKDVELRCDPISGHTALYWYRQSLGQGLEFLIYFQGNSAPDKSGLPSDRFSAERTGGSVSTLTIQRTQQEDSAVYLCASSPLRTGETFFGQGTRLTVV.

This rearrangement joins TRBV15 to TRBJ1-4; no reliable D call. Trimming removed 11 bases at V and 0 bases at J, with 10 bases between. Germline-derived CDR1 and CDR2 are LNHNV and YYDKDF (reference sequence). This CDR3 is built from 13 residues. CDR3 sequence: CAAGRATNEKLFF. CDR3 nucleotides: TGTGCCGCTGGTCGGGCAACTAATGAAAAACTGTTTTTT.

The V gene is TRBV5-6, the J gene TRBJ2-1; the D gene is possibly TRBD2 (7 bases). Germline assignment: CDR1 SGHDT and CDR2 YYEEEE. Trimming stripped 3 bases from V and 4 bases from J, with 17 bases between. The CDR3 extends over 16 amino acids. The CDR3 region has the DNA TGTGCCAGCAGCTCTGGGGGGCTAGCGGTTTACAATGAGCAGTTCTTC. This translates into CASSSGGLAVYNEQFF.

CDR3 residues: CSVEWTGSTTGELFF. The CDR3 nucleotides are TGCAGCGTTGAATGGACTGGTTCAACCACCGGGGAGCTGTTTTTT. V gene TRBV29-1 combines with J gene TRBJ2-2; the D gene is possibly TRBD2 (5 bases). The CDR3 is 15 amino acids. Between the trimmed V and J ends, which lost 2 bases and 4 bases, there was a span of 14 bases. Germline CDR1 SQVTM, CDR2 ANQGSEA.

This clonotype was detected a few times. This sequence joins TRBV12-3 or TRBV12-4 and TRBJ1-2, with a tentative D call TRBD1 (5 bases). The CDR3 runs 14 residues. V was pared by 6 bases and J by 4 bases, with 15 bases between. DNA of the CDR3: TGTGCCAGCAGCCCAGAGACAGACCTCTATGGCTACACCTTC. It is translated as CASSPETDLYGYTF.

The chain has TRBV13 and TRBJ1-2; D might be TRBD1 (5 bases). Germline V gene sequence: CDR1 PRHDT, CDR2 FYEKMQ (reference sequence). This CDR3 comprises 14 residues. Trimming stripped 5 bases from V and 2 bases from J, with 12 bases between. The CDR3 spells CASSVRGTNYGYTF. The DNA for the CDR3 is TGTGCCAGCAGCGTGCGGGGGACCAACTATGGCTACACCTTC. The full variable domain, with the rest looked up from reference TRBV13 and TRBJ1-2, is AAGVIQSPRHLIKEKRETATLKCYPIPRHDTVYWYQQGPGQDPQFLISFYEKMQSDKGSIPDRFSAQQFSDYHSELNMSSLELGDSALYFCASSVRGTNYGYTFGSGTRLTVV.

This clonotype showed up many times. This chain links TRBV7-3 with TRBJ1-2; tentative D call: TRBD1 (6 bases). The CDR3 has 16 amino acids. Deletions cut 1 base from V and 8 bases from J, with 20 bases between. Germline lookup yields CDR1 SGHTA and CDR2 FQGTGA. CDR3 region: CASSLNPGTPTEGYTF. In nucleotides, the CDR3 is TGTGCCAGCAGCTTAAACCCCGGGACACCCACGGAAGGCTACACCTTC.

The chain recombines TRBV4-1 with TRBJ2-5, with 11 bases matching TRBD1. CDR3 size: 15 residues. Germline V gene lookup returns CDR1 MGHRA and CDR2 YSYEKL. J gave up 4 bases and V 5 bases, and 6 bases lay outside the gene matches. The DNA for the CDR3 is TGCGCCAGCAGCACCCCGGGACAGGGGGGAGAGACCCAGTACTTC. Residues: CASSTPGQGGETQYF.